The 8 T cell receptor beta chains given below trace back to one sample, sequenced in a study of CD8 T cells in Susac syndrome (dated by TCRdb to the late 2010s). The library was built by means of the immunoSEQ multiplex PCR assay. RNA was extracted using the RNeasy kit, and about 0.5 to 1 ug of the RNA was reverse transcribed with random hexamers. TCRdb passed the public sequencing reads through fastp at Q25 and MiXCR, retaining productive beta sequences. Each CDR3 protein gets just one entry, which takes the most common genes and DNA from the rows behind it. This sample gives around 130,000 distinct CDR3 sequences in total; 94% of them show up just once. Roughly 0.092% of the sample is in the top ten clones. Sequenced sample: CD4+ T cells from PBMCs. These receptors were taken from a human donor in good health.

This chain uses TRBV20-1 with TRBJ2-7; 8 nucleotides line up with TRBD2. Trimming at V came to 1 base and at J to 2 bases, leaving 4 bases not matched to a gene. This CDR3 has 14 amino acids. From germline, CDR1 is DFQATT and CDR2 SNEGSKA (reference sequence). CDR3 loop: CSARVSGITYEQYF. The CDR3 coding sequence is TGCAGTGCTAGAGTTAGCGGGATAACCTACGAGCAGTACTTC.

The chain uses TRBV27 and TRBJ2-5; a weak D match, TRBD1 (6 bases). Germline CDR1 reads MNHEY; CDR2 reads SMNVEV (reference sequence). CDR3 size: 15 residues. The V end lost 2 bases, the J end lost 4 bases, and 14 bases lay between the germline ends. For the CDR3, the DNA is TGTGCCAGCAGTTTAGGGGCAGGGGATGTAGAGACCCAGTACTTC. It specifies CASSLGAGDVETQYF.

J is TRBJ1-2 and V is TRBV4-3; D call uncertain. The CDR3 is 14 amino acids. Germline assignment: CDR1 LGHNA and CDR2 YSLEER. Trimming stripped 0 bases from V and 4 bases from J, with 9 bases between. CDR3 region: CASSQDHAAYGYTF. CDR3 sequence (DNA): TGCGCCAGCAGCCAAGATCACGCGGCCTATGGCTACACCTTC.

The V gene is TRBV5-1, the J gene TRBJ2-5; tentatively, D is TRBD1 (6 bases). The CDR3 has 14 amino acids. Germline V gives CDR1 SGHRS, CDR2 YFSETQ. The V end lost 4 bases, the J end lost 2 bases, and 12 bases lay between the germline ends. CDR3 nucleotide sequence: TGCGCCAGCAGCCCCAGGGACACACAAGAGACCCAGTACTTC. Translating gives CASSPRDTQETQYF.

The rearrangement links TRBV4-3 to TRBJ2-7; D not resolved. Per germline, CDR1 LGHNA and CDR2 YSLEER. V was clipped by 0 bases and J by 0 bases, with 12 bases between them. The CDR3 contains 16 residues. CDR3: CASSQDQQLSSYEQYF. The CDR3 DNA follows: TGCGCCAGCAGCCAAGACCAACAGCTATCCTCCTACGAGCAGTACTTC.

This rearrangement joins TRBV7-2 to TRBJ1-1; 8 nucleotides agree with TRBD1. With V trimmed by 4 bases and J by 4 bases, 8 bases remained unmatched. This CDR3 contains 15 residues. Per germline, CDR1 SGHTA and CDR2 FQGNSA. CDR3 protein: CASSSRGLKATEAFF. Written as DNA, the CDR3 is TGTGCCAGCAGCTCCAGGGGGCTTAAGGCCACTGAAGCTTTCTTT. The full variable domain, with the rest looked up from reference TRBV7-2 and TRBJ1-1, is GAGVSQSPSNKVTEKGKDVELRCDPISGHTALYWYRQSLGQGLEFLIYFQGNSAPDKSGLPSDRFSAERTGGSVSTLTIQRTQQEDSAVYLCASSSRGLKATEAFFGQGTRLTVV.

V is TRBV27 and J is TRBJ2-1; possibly TRBD1 for D (6 bases). V was pared by 3 bases and J by 7 bases, with 16 bases between. Per the germline V gene, CDR1 is MNHEY and CDR2 is SMNVEV (reference sequence). The CDR3 consists of 15 residues. CDR3 sequence: CASSFSNLQGNEQFF. CDR3 nucleotide sequence: TGTGCCAGCAGTTTTAGTAATCTGCAGGGGAATGAGCAGTTCTTC.

The chain couples TRBV7-8 to TRBJ1-2, with 9 nucleotides matching TRBD1. This CDR3 is 15 amino acids long. The V segment lost 5 bases and the J segment 4 bases; nucleotides outside the gene matches: 8. The germline V gene encodes CDR1 SGHVS and CDR2 FQNEAQ. The CDR3: CASSTRTGDGYGYTF. The CDR3 DNA follows: TGTGCCAGCAGCACCCGGACAGGGGACGGCTATGGCTACACCTTC.